These 6 T cell receptor beta chains were all obtained from the same sample, sequenced in a study of cytomegalovirus exposure and HLA in healthy donors. 13 Jbeta primers and 60 Vbeta primers were used for the PCR. Method: immunoSEQ multiplex PCR; TCRdb's copy keeps in-frame clones and lacks some. Among 100,000 to 150,000 clones listed, 15% to 20% were seen once. Sequencing input: PBMCs. The receptors were sampled from a female donor in good health and CMV-seropositive.

J is TRBJ2-1 and V is TRBV4-1; tentatively, D is TRBD2 (6 bases). This CDR3 is built from 15 residues. The V end was cut by 1 base, the J end by 4 bases, with 11 bases between. CDR1 MGHRA and CDR2 YSYEKL come from the germline V gene. CDR3 DNA sequence: TGCGCCAGCAGCCAAGTAGGGGACTGGTACAATGAGCAGTTCTTC. It codes for CASSQVGDWYNEQFF.

The rearrangement joins TRBV14 to TRBJ1-4, with D unclear. The CDR3 totals 14 residues. Germline values: CDR1 SGHDN, CDR2 FVKESK. Trimming took 10 bases from V and 1 from J, leaving 13 bases between them. Here the CDR3 DNA reads TGTGCCACCACACGGGTTGGAACTAATGAAAAACTGTTTTTT. It specifies CATTRVGTNEKLFF. The full variable domain, its missing parts supplied by reference TRBV14 and TRBJ1-4, is EAGVTQFPSHSVIEKGQTVTLRCDPISGHDNLYWYRRVMGKEIKFLLHFVKESKQDESGMPNNRFLAERTGGTYSTLKVQPAELEDSGVYFCATTRVGTNEKLFFGSGTQLSVL.

This clone was observed a handful of times. The V and J genes are TRBV4-3 and TRBJ1-2, with 8 bases that match TRBD1. V dropped 1 base and J dropped 6; count of bases not matched to a gene: 4. The CDR3 has 14 amino acids. From germline, CDR1 is LGHNA and CDR2 YSLEER. The CDR3 reads CASSQGTGRHGYTF. In DNA form, the CDR3 reads TGCGCCAGCAGCCAAGGGACAGGGAGACATGGCTACACCTTC.

This chain connects TRBV27 to TRBJ2-7; D gene uncertain. CDR3 length: 14 residues. Germline CDR1 is MNHEY and CDR2 is SMNVEV (reference sequence). Trimming pared 6 bases from V and 0 bases from J, leaving 12 bases between. This CDR3 is CASRVEVSSYEQYF. Here the CDR3 DNA reads TGTGCCAGCAGGGTTGAGGTCAGCTCCTACGAGCAGTACTTC.

This clone came up a few times. This sequence joins TRBV18 and TRBJ2-7; a weak D match, TRBD2 (5 bases). V was shortened by 3 bases and J by 7 bases, with 16 bases between the two germline ends. CDR1 and CDR2 (germline): KGHSH, LQKENI. The CDR3 consists of 14 residues. The DNA of the CDR3 is TGTGCCAGCTCACCGATTGGGGAGTCGGGTGAGCAGTACTTC. Amino acids: CASSPIGESGEQYF. The variable domain in full, with the rest retrieved from reference TRBV18 and TRBJ2-7, is NAGVMQNPRHLVRRRGQEARLRCSPMKGHSHVYWYRQLPEEGLKFMVYLQKENIIDESGMPKERFSAEFPKEGPSILRIQQVVRGDSAAYFCASSPIGESGEQYFGPGTRLTVT.

This clone was observed a single time. V and J are TRBV6-5 and TRBJ2-2; weak D call: TRBD1 (5 bases). Trimming shortened V by 7 bases and J by 6 bases, and 15 bases separated the two germline ends. This CDR3 is 14 amino acids long. Per germline, CDR1 MNHEY and CDR2 SVGAGI. The chain's CDR3 is CASNSLRDSGELFF. CDR3 DNA: TGTGCCAGCAACTCCCTCAGGGATTCCGGGGAGCTGTTTTTT.